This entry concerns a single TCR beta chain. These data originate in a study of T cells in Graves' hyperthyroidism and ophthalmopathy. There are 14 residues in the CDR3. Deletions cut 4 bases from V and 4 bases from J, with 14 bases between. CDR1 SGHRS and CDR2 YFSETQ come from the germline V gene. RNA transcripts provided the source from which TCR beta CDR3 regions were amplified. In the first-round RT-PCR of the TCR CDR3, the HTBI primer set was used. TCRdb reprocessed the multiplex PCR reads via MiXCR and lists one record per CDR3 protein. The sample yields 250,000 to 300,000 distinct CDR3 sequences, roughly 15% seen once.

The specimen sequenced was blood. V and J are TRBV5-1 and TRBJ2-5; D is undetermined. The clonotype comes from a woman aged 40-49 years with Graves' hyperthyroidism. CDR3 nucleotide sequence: TGCGCCAGCAGCCTTACGGCGACTTCAGAGACCCAGTACTTC. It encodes CASSLTATSETQYF.